The 6 T cell receptor beta chains listed next were all sequenced from one sample in a study of blood T cell repertoires in COVID-19. Some clones are missing from TCRdb's copy, which holds only in-frame ones; the method was immunoSEQ multiplex PCR. Found here are around 170,000 clones, roughly 84% of them singletons; the top ten hold roughly 2.9%. Sequencing was done on a sample of peripheral blood. These receptors were taken from an older woman with acute or convalescent COVID-19.

The V gene is TRBV28, the J gene TRBJ2-5; 8 positions match TRBD1. In germline, CDR1 is MDHEN, CDR2 SYDVKM. V trimming: 3 bases; J trimming: 5 bases; junction bases outside the gene matches: 17. The CDR3 covers 18 residues. The CDR3, as DNA: TGTGCCAGCAGTTTTTCCCCTATAACGGACAGGGTAGGCGAGACCCAGTACTTC. It specifies CASSFSPITDRVGETQYF.

DNA of the CDR3: TGTGCCAGCAGTGAAACTAGCGGGGGAAGGAATGAGCAGTTCTTC. This gives the protein CASSETSGGRNEQFF. The chain is built from TRBV6-4 and TRBJ2-1; 11 bases align to TRBD2. J gave up 7 bases and V 3 bases, and 5 bases lay outside the gene matches. The germline V gene encodes CDR1 MRHNA and CDR2 SNTAGT. The CDR3 is 15 residues long.

This sequence joins TRBV7-3 and TRBJ1-2; no clear D. This CDR3 has 12 residues. Germline V lookup: CDR1 SGHTA, CDR2 FQGTGA. V gave up 8 bases and J gave up 2 bases, with 9 bases separating them. The CDR3 DNA reads as TGTGCCAGCGGGTCAGGAAACTATGGCTACACCTTC. Its translation: CASGSGNYGYTF.

V usage is TRBV13 and J usage is TRBJ2-7; D might be TRBD1 (5 bases). Trimming left V 4 bases short and J 1 base short, with 8 bases between. CDR3 length: 13 residues. Germline lookup yields CDR1 PRHDT and CDR2 FYEKMQ (reference sequence). The DNA for the CDR3 is TGTGCCAGCAGCTCAGGGTCATCCTACGAGCAGTACTTC. Translation gives CASSSGSSYEQYF.

The rearrangement links TRBV27 to TRBJ1-2; 7 bases line up with TRBD1. The CDR3 is 13 residues long. V trimming: 6 bases; J trimming: 7 bases; junction bases outside the gene matches: 8. Germline CDR1 is MNHEY and CDR2 is SMNVEV (reference sequence). The CDR3 reads CASRVTGTTGYTF. The CDR3 DNA reads TGTGCCAGCAGGGTGACAGGGACCACTGGCTACACCTTC.

The chain carries TRBV28 and TRBJ1-2, with 9 bases matching TRBD1. Germline trimming cut 5 bases from V and 2 bases from J; bases unmatched to any gene: 9. Germline CDR1 and CDR2: MDHEN and SYDVKM. The CDR3 consists of 16 residues. The CDR3 region has the DNA TGTGCCAGCAGTCCCGGGACAGGGCCCCTAAACTATGGCTACACCTTC. Amino acids: CASSPGTGPLNYGYTF.